This TCR beta chain was documented in a study of T-cell memory formation after mild COVID-19. Per the germline V gene, CDR1 is SEHNR and CDR2 is FQNEAQ (reference sequence). Trimming stripped 2 bases from V and 5 bases from J, with 7 bases between. The CDR3 contains 12 residues. TCRdb used MiXCR to reprocess the 5' RACE reads, holding one entry per CDR3 protein. The sample includes 89,000 or so distinct CDR3 sequences, around 13% of them seen just once. Sequencing was done on a sample of PBMCs or a T cell subset sorted from them (not recorded which). The sequence derives from a man aged 18-30 years who had mild COVID-19 (a few samples of this study predate the infection). Cell type and time point are not known. V and J are TRBV7-9 and TRBJ2-7; perhaps TRBD1 as D (5 bases). The CDR3 sequence is CASSLWGDEQYF. DNA for the CDR3: TGTGCCAGCAGCTTATGGGGCGACGAGCAGTACTTC.